A single sample is the source of the 13 T cell receptor beta chains below, sequenced in a study of identifying expanded T cells in peripheral blood. TCRdb's table, derived via immunoSEQ multiplex PCR, lists solely in-frame clones and lacks some. The sample lists 70,000 or so clones, roughly nine tenths occurring once. What was sequenced was blood. The source of these receptors is a person aged 18 to 69 in good health.

This clone was detected only a few times. CDR3 sequence (DNA): TGTGCCAGCAGCTTAGGAGGACAGGGAGACAATGAGCAGTTCTTC. It is translated as CASSLGGQGDNEQFF. V is TRBV7-9 and J is TRBJ2-1, with 8 bases that match TRBD1. From germline, CDR1 is SEHNR and CDR2 FQNEAQ (reference sequence). Germline trimming cut 1 base from V and 5 bases from J; bases unmatched to any gene: 4. The CDR3 consists of 15 residues.

The rearrangement uses TRBV7-2 and TRBJ2-1; TRBD1 might be the D (6 bases). CDR1 SGHTA and CDR2 FQGNSA come from the germline V gene. The CDR3 has 18 residues. V was clipped by 2 bases and J by 0 bases, with 17 bases between them. The CDR3 nucleotides read TGTGCCAGCAGCTTATCTGGACAGAGCTCCAGCTCCTACAATGAGCAGTTCTTC. Protein sequence: CASSLSGQSSSSYNEQFF.

The chain uses TRBV18 and TRBJ1-4, with D maybe TRBD1 (6 bases). This CDR3 has 14 amino acids. The V end lost 6 bases, the J end lost 4 bases, and 12 bases lay between the germline ends. Per the germline V gene, CDR1 is KGHSH and CDR2 is LQKENI. The CDR3 here is CASSLQGNNEKLFF. CDR3 bases: TGTGCCAGCTCCCTACAGGGAAATAATGAAAAACTGTTTTTT.

The chain couples TRBV7-9 to TRBJ2-7; 9 positions agree with TRBD1. The CDR3 has 14 residues. The V gene's germline CDR1 is SEHNR and CDR2 FQNEAQ (reference sequence). J was trimmed by 5 bases and V by 5 bases; bases with no gene match: 7. The CDR3 coding sequence is TGTGCCAGCAGCCCGGGACAGGGAGTGGACGAGCAGTACTTC. Residues: CASSPGQGVDEQYF.

The V and J genes are TRBV29-1 and TRBJ1-2; D is undetermined. The germline V gene encodes CDR1 SQVTM and CDR2 ANQGSEA. The CDR3 has 14 amino acids. Trimming left V 3 bases short and J 0 bases short, with 11 bases between. CDR3 loop: CSVEEVRTNYGYTF. The CDR3 bases are TGCAGCGTTGAGGAGGTCAGAACTAACTATGGCTACACCTTC.

CDR3: CASSVGPSGGQETQYF. CDR3 nucleotide sequence: TGTGCCAGCAGCGTAGGGCCTAGCGGGGGGCAAGAGACCCAGTACTTC. The V gene is TRBV9, the J gene TRBJ2-5, with 11 bases matching TRBD2. CDR3 size: 16 residues. CDR1 is SGDLS, CDR2 YYNGEE, per germline. Germline trimming cut 0 bases from V and 2 bases from J; bases unmatched to any gene: 3.

This clone occurred once. V usage is TRBV5-1 and J usage is TRBJ2-1; D is unresolved. The CDR3 sequence is 12 residues long. Trimming removed 1 base at V and 8 bases at J, with 7 bases between. Germline V gene lookup returns CDR1 SGHRS and CDR2 YFSETQ. CDR3 region: CASSLISDEQFF. The CDR3 DNA is TGCGCCAGCAGCTTGATTTCGGATGAGCAGTTCTTC.

This chain connects TRBV7-8 to TRBJ2-3; no clear D gene. Trimming cost V 2 bases and J 1 base, with 4 bases left between them. Per the germline V gene, CDR1 is SGHVS and CDR2 is FQNEAQ. The CDR3 totals 13 residues. CDR3 amino acids: CASSLPGTDTQYF. CDR3 coding DNA: TGTGCCAGCAGCTTACCGGGCACAGATACGCAGTATTTT.

The rearrangement links TRBV28 to TRBJ2-2; TRBD2 might be the D (8 bases). With 6 bases removed from V and 7 bases from J, the gap between germline ends came to 21 bases. This CDR3 is built from 16 residues. Per the germline V gene, CDR1 is MDHEN and CDR2 is SYDVKM. The CDR3 DNA is TGTGCCAGCAGATCCCAGGGGGGACTAGTGGGCGGGGAGCTGTTTTTT. Amino acid sequence: CASRSQGGLVGGELFF. Using reference TRBV28 and TRBJ2-2 for the parts outside the CDR3, the full variable domain is DVKVTQSSRYLVKRTGEKVFLECVQDMDHENMFWYRQDPGLGLRLIYFSYDVKMKEKGDIPEGYSVSREKKERFSLILESASTNQTSMYLCASRSQGGLVGGELFFGEGSRLTVL.

The chain carries TRBV7-2 and TRBJ2-3, with D perhaps matching TRBD1 (6 bases). Germline V gives CDR1 SGHTA, CDR2 FQGNSA. The CDR3 totals 13 residues. With 3 bases removed from V and 7 bases from J, the gap between germline ends came to 11 bases. The CDR3 here is CASSFQGRNTQYF. Here the CDR3 DNA reads TGTGCCAGCAGCTTTCAGGGGCGGAATACGCAGTATTTT.

The rearrangement uses TRBV27 and TRBJ1-2, with 9 bases lining up with TRBD1. The CDR3 extends over 15 amino acids. The germline V gene encodes CDR1 MNHEY and CDR2 SMNVEV (reference sequence). V shed 3 bases, J shed 6 bases, and the junction held 8 bases outside the gene matches. CDR3 in amino acids: CASSFGQGIEDGYTF. As DNA, the CDR3 is TGTGCCAGCAGTTTTGGACAGGGGATCGAAGATGGCTACACCTTC.

The chain joins TRBV18 to TRBJ2-1; D gene uncertain. Trimming pared 5 bases from V and 5 bases from J, leaving 10 bases between. Germline V gene sequence: CDR1 KGHSH, CDR2 LQKENI. The CDR3 loop spans 13 amino acids. The CDR3: CASSNLRNNEQFF. The CDR3 region has the DNA TGTGCCAGCTCAAACCTTAGGAACAATGAGCAGTTCTTC.

The chain has TRBV5-5 and TRBJ2-7, with D unresolved. CDR1 and CDR2 (germline): SGHKS, YYEKEE (reference sequence). The CDR3 has 14 residues. Trimming shortened V by 1 base and J by 1 base, and 9 bases separated the two germline ends. CDR3 nucleotide sequence: TGTGCCAGCAGCTTGTTTTACAGATCCTACGAGCAGTACTTC. Translation gives CASSLFYRSYEQYF.